This TCR beta chain came from a study of T cell clones after liver transplantation. Using immunoSEQ multiplex PCR, the repertoire was profiled, and TCRdb retains in-frame clones only, with some absent. The sample yields some 70,000 clones, more than 75% seen once. To note about this clone: What it recognizes is unknown.

CDR1 and CDR2 from the germline V gene are LGHNA and YSLEER. The CDR3 has 15 amino acids. V was trimmed by 1 base and J by 2 bases, leaving 10 bases between them. Study observations and caveats: In 5 of 8 subjects, circulating graft-donor-reactive CD4 TCRbeta sequences fell significantly after transplant.

Unstimulated PBMCs were sorted into CD3+CD4+ and CD3+CD8+ populations. The chain employs TRBV4-3 and TRBJ2-3; TRBD2 might be the D (6 bases). This TCR derives from a human donor who received a liver transplant. Sample: CD4+ T cells from blood, taken before liver transplant. The CDR3 here is CASSQAAGPTDTQYF. Written as DNA, the CDR3 is TGCGCCAGCAGCCAAGCGGCGGGGCCCACAGATACGCAGTATTTT.